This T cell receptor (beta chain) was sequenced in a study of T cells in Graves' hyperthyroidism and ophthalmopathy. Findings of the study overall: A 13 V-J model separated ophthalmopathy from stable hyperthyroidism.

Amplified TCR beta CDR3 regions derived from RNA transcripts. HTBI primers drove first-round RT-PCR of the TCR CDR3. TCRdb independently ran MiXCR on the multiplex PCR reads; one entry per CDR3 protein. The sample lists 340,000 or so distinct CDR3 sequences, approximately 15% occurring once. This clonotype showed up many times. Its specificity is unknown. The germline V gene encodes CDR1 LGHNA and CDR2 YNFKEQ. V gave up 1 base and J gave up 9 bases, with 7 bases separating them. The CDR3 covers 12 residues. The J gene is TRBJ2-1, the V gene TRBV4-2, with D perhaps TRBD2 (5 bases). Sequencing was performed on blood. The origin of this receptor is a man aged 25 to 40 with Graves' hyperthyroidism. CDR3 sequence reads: CASSQAGGEQFF. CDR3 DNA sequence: TGTGCCAGCAGCCAAGCCGGAGGTGAGCAGTTCTTC.